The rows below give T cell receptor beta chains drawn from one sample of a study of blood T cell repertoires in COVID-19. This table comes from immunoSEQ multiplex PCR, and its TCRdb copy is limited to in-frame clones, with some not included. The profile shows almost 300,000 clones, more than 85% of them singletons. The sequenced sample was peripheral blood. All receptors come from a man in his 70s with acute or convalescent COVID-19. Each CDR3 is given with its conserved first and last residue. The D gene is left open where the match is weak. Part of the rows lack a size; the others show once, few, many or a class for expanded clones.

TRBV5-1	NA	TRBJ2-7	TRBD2	CASSDKAGGPYEQYF	TGCGCCAGCAGCGATAAAGCGGGGGGCCCCTACGAGCAGTACTTC
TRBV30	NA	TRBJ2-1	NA	CAWSAHRTDGGQFF	TGTGCCTGGAGTGCCCACCGCACCGACGGGGGGCAGTTCTTC
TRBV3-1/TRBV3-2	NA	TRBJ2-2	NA	CASRQGIWPGELFF	TGTGCCAGCAGGCAGGGGATTTGGCCCGGGGAGCTGTTTTTT
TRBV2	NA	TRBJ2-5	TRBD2	CASSAPGLAHGQTQYF	TGTGCCAGCTCCGCCCCGGGACTAGCGCATGGGCAGACCCAGTACTTC
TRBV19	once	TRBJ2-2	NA	CASSILATANTGELFF	TGTGCCAGTAGTATCCTGGCGACAGCGAACACCGGGGAGCTGTTTTTT
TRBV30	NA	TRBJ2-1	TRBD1	CAWRAMGQAYNEQFF	TGTGCCTGGAGAGCGATGGGACAGGCCTACAATGAGCAGTTCTTC
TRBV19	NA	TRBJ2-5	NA	CASSNKLTFGTETQYF	TGTGCCAGTAGTAATAAATTGACTTTTGGAACCGAGACCCAGTACTTC
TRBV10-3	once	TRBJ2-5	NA	CAISSLAFQETQYF	TGTGCCATCAGCAGCCTAGCGTTCCAAGAGACCCAGTACTTC
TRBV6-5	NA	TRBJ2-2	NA	CASRAGRGGTGELFF	TGTGCCAGCAGGGCAGGGAGAGGGGGCACCGGGGAGCTGTTTTTT
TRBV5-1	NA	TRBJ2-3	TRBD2	CASSLAASGSPDTQYF	TGCGCCAGCAGCTTGGCGGCTAGCGGGAGTCCAGATACGCAGTATTTT
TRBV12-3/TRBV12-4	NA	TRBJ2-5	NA	CASSLMSQETQYF	TGTGCCAGCAGTTTGATGAGCCAAGAGACCCAGTACTTC
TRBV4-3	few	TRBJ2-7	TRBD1	CASSYGTGDEQYF	TGCGCCAGCAGCTATGGGACAGGGGACGAGCAGTACTTC
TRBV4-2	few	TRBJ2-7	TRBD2	CASSLRTSGGYEQYF	TGTGCCAGCAGCCTCCGGACTAGCGGGGGTTACGAGCAGTACTTC
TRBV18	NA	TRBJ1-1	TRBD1	CASSTGEATEAFF	TGTGCCAGCTCGACAGGGGAGGCCACTGAAGCTTTCTTT
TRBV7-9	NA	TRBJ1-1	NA	CASSLLAGDTEAFF	TGTGCCAGCAGCTTACTCGCAGGGGACACTGAAGCTTTCTTT
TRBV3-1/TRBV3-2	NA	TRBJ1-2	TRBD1	CASSRQGAQVYGYTF	TGTGCCAGCAGCCGACAGGGGGCGCAGGTCTATGGCTACACCTTC
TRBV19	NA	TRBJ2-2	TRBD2	CASSIGAGVFAGELFF	TGTGCCAGTAGTATAGGCGCGGGAGTGTTTGCCGGGGAGCTGTTTTTT
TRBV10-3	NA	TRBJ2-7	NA	CAISESTPAYEQYF	TGTGCCATCAGTGAGTCGACTCCGGCCTACGAGCAGTACTTC
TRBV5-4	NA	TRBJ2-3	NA	CASSRFTDTQYF	TGTGCCAGCAGTCGGTTCACAGATACGCAGTATTTT
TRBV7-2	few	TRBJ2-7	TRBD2	CASSVGLAGYEQYF	TGTGCCAGCAGCGTAGGACTAGCGGGGTACGAGCAGTACTTC
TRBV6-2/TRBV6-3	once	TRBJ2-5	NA	CASSYEAVGRQIETQYF	TGTGCCAGCAGTTACGAGGCGGTGGGGCGGCAGATAGAGACCCAGTACTTC
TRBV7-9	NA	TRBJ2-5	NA	CASSLGVGGETQYF	TGTGCCAGCAGCCTTGGTGTAGGCGGGGAGACCCAGTACTTC
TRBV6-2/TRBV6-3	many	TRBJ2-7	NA	CASSVDSSYEQYF	TGTGCCAGCAGTGTGGACAGCTCCTACGAGCAGTACTTC
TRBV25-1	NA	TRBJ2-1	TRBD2	CASSAAGGPHNEQFF	TGTGCCAGCAGTGCGGCGGGAGGGCCCCACAATGAGCAGTTCTTC
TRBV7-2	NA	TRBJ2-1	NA	CASSPGYLNEQFF	TGTGCCAGCAGCCCGGGATATCTGAATGAGCAGTTCTTC
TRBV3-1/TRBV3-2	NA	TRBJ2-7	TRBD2	CASSQPPTSGIGSYEQYF	TGTGCCAGCAGCCAACCCCCAACTAGCGGGATTGGATCCTACGAGCAGTACTTC
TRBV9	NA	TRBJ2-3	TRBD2	CASSVSGVVDTQYF	TGTGCCAGCAGCGTAAGCGGGGTTGTGGATACGCAGTATTTT
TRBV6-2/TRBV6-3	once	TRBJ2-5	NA	CASSSTETQYF	TGTGCCAGCAGCTCCACTGAGACCCAGTACTTC
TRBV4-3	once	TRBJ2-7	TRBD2	CASSQDVGGGYEQYF	TGCGCCAGCAGCCAAGACGTCGGGGGGGGCTACGAGCAGTACTTC
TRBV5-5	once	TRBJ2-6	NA	CASSLWRRGESGANVLTF	TGTGCCAGCAGCCTGTGGCGCAGGGGAGAATCTGGGGCCAACGTCCTGACTTTC
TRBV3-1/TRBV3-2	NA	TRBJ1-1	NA	CASSVRDTHTEAFF	TGTGCCAGCAGCGTCCGGGACACGCACACTGAAGCTTTCTTT
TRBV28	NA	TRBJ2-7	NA	CASSLSRYEQYF	TGTGCCAGCAGTTTGTCCAGGTACGAGCAGTACTTC
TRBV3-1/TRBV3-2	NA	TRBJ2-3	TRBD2	CASSSTGGATDTQYF	TGTGCCAGCAGCTCGACGGGGGGTGCCACAGATACGCAGTATTTT
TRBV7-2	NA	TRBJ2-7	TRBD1	CASRTFGTGIYEQYF	TGTGCCAGCAGAACCTTCGGGACAGGGATTTACGAGCAGTACTTC
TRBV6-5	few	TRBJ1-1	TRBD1	CASRRTGQNTEAFF	TGTGCCAGCAGACGGACAGGACAAAACACTGAAGCTTTCTTT
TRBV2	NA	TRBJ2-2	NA	CASSPVVAGELFF	TGTGCCAGCAGCCCGGTAGTCGCCGGGGAGCTGTTTTTT
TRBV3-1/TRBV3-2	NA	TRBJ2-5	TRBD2	CASSRFMTSGDQETQYF	TGTGCCAGCAGTCGTTTCATGACTAGCGGAGATCAAGAGACCCAGTACTTC
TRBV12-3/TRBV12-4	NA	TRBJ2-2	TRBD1	CASSLQGAGELFF	TGTGCCAGCAGTTTACAGGGGGCCGGGGAGCTGTTTTTT
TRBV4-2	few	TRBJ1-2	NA	CASSQGNSPHGYTF	TGTGCCAGCAGCCAAGGGAACAGCCCCCATGGCTACACCTTC
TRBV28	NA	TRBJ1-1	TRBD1	CASSPQPGQLSAEAFF	TGTGCCAGCAGTCCCCAACCGGGACAGTTGTCAGCTGAAGCTTTCTTT